This T cell receptor beta chain was sequenced for a study of CXCR3-negative and CXCR3-positive naive CD8 T cells. A note on this clonotype: What it binds is not known.

It was by 5' RACE with UMI labels that the TRB cDNA libraries were prepared. TCRdb re-called the 5' RACE reads; one entry per CDR3 protein, DNA not given. There are tens of thousands of distinct CDR3 sequences in the sample, with about 0.62% held by the top ten. Regarding the study as a whole: TRB CDR3 hydrophobicity was greater in CXCR3-positive naive cells than in CXCR3-negative naive cells.

The sequencing sample was made of naive CXCR3+ CD8+ T cells from blood. Subset described: CD45RO-CCR7+CD27+CD95- naive CD8+ T cells expressing CXCR3 (TNR3+). The source of this sequence is a human donor in good health. Some clones in this sample may be carry-over from other donors' samples.

The CDR3 is CASYSSSHGSYEQYF. The chain links TRBV28 to TRBJ2-7. Germline-derived CDR1 and CDR2 are MDHEN and SYDVKM. The CDR3 has 15 amino acids.